This T cell receptor beta chain was sequenced during a study of blood T cell repertoires in COVID-19. Turning to the study itself: Samples representing acute and convalescent COVID-19 were sourced from the United States, Italy and Spain. Sources were T cells, B-cell-depleted T cells, or PBMCs; the material itself was cDNA or gDNA.

Seattle cases were enrolled at active infection and followed longitudinally. In the authors' workflow: Amplifying reference gene primers gave estimates of nucleated cell counts. TCRdb keeps only in-frame clones here, not all; method: immunoSEQ multiplex PCR. Clone size and V and J calls were adopted from that table, with D and trimming inferred from the DNA. This sample carries almost 200,000 clones, over 80% of them seen once, and the ten largest clones take roughly 0.91%. This clonotype was obtained from a man in his sixties with COVID-19, enrolled during active disease. The material sequenced was peripheral blood.

CDR3: CAHTQDPMGNEQFF. CDR3 bases: TGTGCCCACACACAGGATCCAATGGGCAATGAGCAGTTCTTC. The J gene is TRBJ2-1, the V gene TRBV30; D is perhaps TRBD1 (5 bases). Germline V gene sequence: CDR1 GTSNPN, CDR2 SVGIG (reference sequence). Trimming cost V 8 bases and J 6 bases, with 20 bases left between them. This CDR3 region has 14 residues.